The rows below give T cell receptor beta chains drawn from one sample of a study of blood T cell repertoires in COVID-19. Method: immunoSEQ multiplex PCR; TCRdb's copy keeps in-frame clones and lacks some. The data show more than 65,000 clones, around 90% seen once. Sequencing was performed on peripheral blood. These receptors were collected from a human donor in a cohort sampled during active COVID-19. CDR3s include the opening cysteine and the closing phenylalanine or tryptophan. The D gene is left open where the match is weak. Size tells how often a clone was seen (once, few, many) or the class of an expanded clone, and some rows leave it out.

>TRBV5-1|TRBJ1-6|.|TRBD1
CASSRDSQNSPLHF
TGCGCCAGCAGCCGGGACAGCCAAAATTCACCCCTCCACTTT
>TRBV7-3|TRBJ2-5|.|.
CASSLGGGLPQETQYF
TGTGCCAGCAGCTTAGGCGGGGGCCTTCCACAAGAGACCCAGTACTTC
>TRBV15|TRBJ2-5|.|.
CATSREGGFQETQYF
TGTGCCACCAGCAGAGAGGGGGGATTTCAAGAGACCCAGTACTTC
>TRBV6-2/TRBV6-3|TRBJ2-7|.|TRBD2
CASSWRQRGGYDEQYF
TGTGCCAGCAGTTGGAGGCAGCGGGGGGGCTATGACGAGCAGTACTTC
>TRBV28|TRBJ2-7|once|.
CASIRRGSGDEQYF
TGTGCCAGCATTCGCCGGGGGTCTGGAGACGAGCAGTACTTC
>TRBV30|TRBJ1-2|.|.
CAWSVGAFYGGPNYGYTF
TGTGCCTGGAGTGTGGGGGCCTTCTACGGGGGGCCTAACTATGGCTACACCTTC
>TRBV29-1|TRBJ1-2|.|.
CSVPPDSTNYGYTF
TGCAGCGTCCCCCCTGACAGTACTAACTATGGCTACACCTTC
>TRBV2|TRBJ1-6|.|.
CASRGGAPNSPLHF
TGTGCCAGCAGAGGAGGGGCGCCTAATTCACCCCTCCACTTT
>TRBV5-1|TRBJ1-4|.|.
CASSPGEGLPQLQKLFF
TGCGCCAGCAGCCCCGGGGAGGGGTTGCCTCAATTACAAAAACTGTTTTTT
>TRBV7-2|TRBJ1-2|.|TRBD1
CASSSRDRGRKDGYTF
TGTGCCAGCAGCTCCCGGGACAGGGGGCGGAAGGATGGCTACACCTTC
>TRBV27|TRBJ2-7|.|.
CASSLTAGASYEQYF
TGTGCCAGCAGTTTAACGGCAGGGGCCTCCTACGAGCAGTACTTC
>TRBV9|TRBJ1-4|.|TRBD1
CASSSRSDRAGEKLFF
TGTGCCAGCAGCTCACGGTCTGACAGGGCTGGTGAAAAACTGTTTTTT
>TRBV2|TRBJ1-1|.|.
CASSVSTELNTEAFF
TGTGCCAGCAGTGTATCTACAGAGTTGAACACTGAAGCTTTCTTT
>TRBV2|TRBJ1-2|.|.
CASSEGSDYGYTF
TGTGCCAGCAGTGAAGGGTCGGACTATGGCTACACCTTC
>TRBV13|TRBJ1-1|.|TRBD1
CASSPPGQGVKAFF
TGTGCCAGCAGCCCTCCTGGACAGGGAGTAAAGGCTTTCTTT
>TRBV4-2|TRBJ1-1|.|TRBD1
CASSQLLRGLDTEAFF
TGTGCCAGCAGCCAACTCCTCAGGGGGCTGGACACTGAAGCTTTCTTT
>TRBV2|TRBJ2-7|.|TRBD1
CARRDRGHEQYF
TGTGCCAGAAGGGACAGGGGCCACGAGCAGTACTTC
>TRBV5-1|TRBJ1-1|.|.
CASSLDRANTEAFF
TGCGCCAGCAGCTTGGACAGGGCTAACACTGAAGCTTTCTTT
>TRBV18|TRBJ1-1|.|.
CASSPLGAGLNTEAFF
TGTGCCAGCTCACCGTTGGGGGCAGGGTTGAACACTGAAGCTTTCTTT
>TRBV28|TRBJ2-7|.|.
CASSLRVYEQYF
TGTGCCAGCAGTTTGAGGGTTTACGAGCAGTACTTC
>TRBV3-1/TRBV3-2|TRBJ1-1|.|.
CASSHQQGPNTEAFF
TGTGCCAGCAGCCACCAACAGGGCCCGAACACTGAAGCTTTCTTT
>TRBV9|TRBJ2-7|.|TRBD1
CASSVGGTGLDEQYF
TGTGCCAGCAGCGTAGGAGGGACAGGGTTGGACGAGCAGTACTTC
>TRBV28|TRBJ1-6|.|TRBD1
CASSSSRTGVTYNSPLHF
TGTGCCAGCAGTTCTTCTCGGACAGGAGTTACATATAATTCACCCCTCCACTTT
>TRBV29-1|TRBJ2-5|.|.
CSVEEGRSVETQYF
TGCAGCGTTGAAGAGGGCCGAAGTGTAGAGACCCAGTACTTC
>TRBV10-3|TRBJ2-7|.|.
CAIRGVGTYEQYF
TGTGCCATCAGGGGGGTGGGGACATACGAGCAGTACTTC
>TRBV2|TRBJ1-1|.|.
CASSDDRQEAFF
TGTGCCAGCAGTGACGACAGGCAGGAAGCTTTCTTT
>TRBV19|TRBJ1-6|.|TRBD1
CASRPGGNSPLHF
TGTGCCAGTAGGCCAGGGGGCAATTCACCCCTCCACTTT
>TRBV15|TRBJ1-6|.|TRBD1
CATSSWRQGVYNSPLHF
TGTGCCACCAGCTCTTGGAGACAGGGGGTCTATAATTCACCCCTCCACTTT
>TRBV4-1|TRBJ1-4|.|TRBD1
CASSQSSVSTGGEKLFF
TGCGCCAGCAGCCAATCATCGGTATCGACAGGGGGTGAAAAACTGTTTTTT
>TRBV5-6|TRBJ1-2|.|TRBD1
CASSFNRGPYGYTF
TGTGCCAGCAGCTTTAACAGGGGCCCCTATGGCTACACCTTC
>TRBV2|TRBJ1-4|.|.
CASSGQFATNEKLFF
TGTGCCAGCAGTGGACAGTTTGCAACTAATGAAAAACTGTTTTTT
>TRBV13|TRBJ2-1|.|.
CASSTGTRGNNEQFF
TGTGCCAGCAGCACCGGGACAAGGGGGAACAATGAGCAGTTCTTC
>TRBV19|TRBJ1-1|.|.
CATRPSRDMNTEAFF
TGTGCCACCCGACCGTCCCGGGACATGAACACTGAAGCTTTCTTT
>TRBV19|TRBJ2-7|.|TRBD2
CASSSQTGNEAGGPEQYF
TGTGCCAGTAGTTCCCAGACAGGGAATGAAGCGGGGGGGCCGGAGCAGTACTTC
>TRBV27|TRBJ2-1|few|.
CASSSPGEQFF
TGTGCCAGCAGTTCTCCGGGTGAGCAGTTCTTC
>TRBV5-6|TRBJ2-7|.|.
CASSTTREQYF
TGTGCCAGCAGCACGACGAGGGAGCAGTACTTC
>TRBV5-1|TRBJ1-1|.|TRBD1
CASSFTGENTEAFF
TGCGCCAGCAGCTTTACAGGGGAGAACACTGAAGCTTTCTTT
>TRBV11-2|TRBJ2-3|once|TRBD2
CASSFQRGAGADTQYF
TGTGCCAGCAGCTTCCAGCGGGGGGCCGGGGCAGATACGCAGTATTTT
>TRBV7-2|TRBJ1-1|.|.
CASSLAGEGPMNTEAFF
TGTGCCAGCAGCTTAGCGGGGGAGGGCCCTATGAACACTGAAGCTTTCTTT